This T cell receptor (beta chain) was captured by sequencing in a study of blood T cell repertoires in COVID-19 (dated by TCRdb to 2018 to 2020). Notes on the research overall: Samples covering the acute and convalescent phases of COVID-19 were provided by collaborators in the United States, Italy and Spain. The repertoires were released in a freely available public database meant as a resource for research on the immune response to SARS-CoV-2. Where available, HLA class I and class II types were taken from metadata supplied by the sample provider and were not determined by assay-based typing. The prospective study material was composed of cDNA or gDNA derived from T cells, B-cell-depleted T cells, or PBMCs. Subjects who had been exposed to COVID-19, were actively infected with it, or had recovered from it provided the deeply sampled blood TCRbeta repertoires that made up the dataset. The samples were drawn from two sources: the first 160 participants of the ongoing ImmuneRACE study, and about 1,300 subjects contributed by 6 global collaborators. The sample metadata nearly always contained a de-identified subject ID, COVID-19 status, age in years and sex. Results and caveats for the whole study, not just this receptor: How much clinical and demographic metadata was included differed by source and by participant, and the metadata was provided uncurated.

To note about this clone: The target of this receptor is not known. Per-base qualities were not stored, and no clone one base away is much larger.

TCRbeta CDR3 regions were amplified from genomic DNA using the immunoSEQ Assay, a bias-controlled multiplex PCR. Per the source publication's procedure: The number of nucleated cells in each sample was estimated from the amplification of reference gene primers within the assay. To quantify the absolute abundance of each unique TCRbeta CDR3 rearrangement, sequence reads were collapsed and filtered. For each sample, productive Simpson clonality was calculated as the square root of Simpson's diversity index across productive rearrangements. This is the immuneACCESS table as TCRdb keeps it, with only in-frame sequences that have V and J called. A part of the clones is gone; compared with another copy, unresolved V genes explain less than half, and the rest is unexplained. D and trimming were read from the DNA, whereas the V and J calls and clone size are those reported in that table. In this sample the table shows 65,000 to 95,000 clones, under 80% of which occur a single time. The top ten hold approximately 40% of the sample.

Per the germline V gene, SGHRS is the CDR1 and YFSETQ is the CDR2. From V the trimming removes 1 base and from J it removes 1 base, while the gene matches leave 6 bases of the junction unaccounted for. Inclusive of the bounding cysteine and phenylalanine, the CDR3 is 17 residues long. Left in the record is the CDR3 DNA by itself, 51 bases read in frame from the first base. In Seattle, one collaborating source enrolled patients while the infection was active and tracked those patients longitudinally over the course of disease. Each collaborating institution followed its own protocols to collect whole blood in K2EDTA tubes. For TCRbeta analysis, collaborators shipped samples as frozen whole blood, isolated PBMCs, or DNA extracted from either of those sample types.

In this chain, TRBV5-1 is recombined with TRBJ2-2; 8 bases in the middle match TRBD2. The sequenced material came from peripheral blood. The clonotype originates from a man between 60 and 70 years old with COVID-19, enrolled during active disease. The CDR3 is CASSLRAGGGNTGELFF. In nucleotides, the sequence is TGCGCCAGCAGCTTGCGGGCGGGAGGAGGGAACACCGGGGAGCTGTTTTTT.